The TCR beta chain described here comes from a study of blood T cells in healthy people across ages. Study findings and constraints: Possibly confounding the expanded clonotype changes was the fact that donor CMV status was unknown. Naive CD4+ cells and diversity were both higher in long-lived donors than in aged donors.

On this clonotype itself: Its antigen is undetermined.

The total RNA that was extracted per sample amounted to at least 5.5 micrograms. Together with a sample-barcoded 5' primer, a J-beta primer mix was included in a second PCR lasting roughly 6 to 12 cycles. All cDNA molecules were each tagged by a template-switch adaptor with 12 random nucleotides. TCRdb used MiXCR to reprocess the 5' RACE reads, holding one entry per CDR3 protein. This table has 600,000 or so distinct CDR3 sequences, approximately 30% appearing once. Sequenced material: blood. This sequence originates from a woman of 80 years or more in good health.

CDR3: CSATQGVNQPQHF. In DNA form, the CDR3 reads TGCAGTGCTACCCAGGGGGTGAATCAGCCCCAGCATTTT. The chain combines TRBV20-1 with TRBJ1-5; 7 bases align to TRBD1. J lost 4 bases, V lost 4 bases, and 4 bases had no gene match. The germline CDR1 and CDR2 sequences are DFQATT and SNEGSKA (reference sequence). This CDR3 has 13 amino acids.